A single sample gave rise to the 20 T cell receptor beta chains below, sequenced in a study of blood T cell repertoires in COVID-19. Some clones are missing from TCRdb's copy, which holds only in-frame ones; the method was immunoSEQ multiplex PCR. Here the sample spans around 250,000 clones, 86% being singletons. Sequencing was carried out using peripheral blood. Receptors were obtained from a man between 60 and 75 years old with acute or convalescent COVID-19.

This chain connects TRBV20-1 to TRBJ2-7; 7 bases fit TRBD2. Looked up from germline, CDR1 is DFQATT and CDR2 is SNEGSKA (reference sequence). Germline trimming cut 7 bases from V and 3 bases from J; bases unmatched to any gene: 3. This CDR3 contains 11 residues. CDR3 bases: TGCAGTGGGGGGGGAAGCTACGAGCAGTACTTC. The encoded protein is CSGGGSYEQYF.

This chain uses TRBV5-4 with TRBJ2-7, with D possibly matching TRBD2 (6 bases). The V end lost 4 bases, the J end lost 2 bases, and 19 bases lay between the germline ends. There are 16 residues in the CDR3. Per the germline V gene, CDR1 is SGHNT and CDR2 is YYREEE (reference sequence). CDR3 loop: CASSPVPGARAYEQYF. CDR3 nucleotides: TGTGCCAGCAGCCCGGTACCGGGAGCACGCGCCTACGAGCAGTACTTC.

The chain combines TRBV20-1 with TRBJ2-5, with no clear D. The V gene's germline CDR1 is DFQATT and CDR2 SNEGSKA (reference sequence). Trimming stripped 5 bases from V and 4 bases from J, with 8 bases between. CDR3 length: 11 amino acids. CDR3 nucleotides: TGCAGTGCTTTAAAAGCAGAGACCCAGTACTTC. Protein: CSALKAETQYF.

The CDR3 loop reads CASSLDGTGYNSPLHF. CDR3 in DNA: TGTGCCAGCAGCTTGGACGGGACAGGGTATAATTCACCCCTCCACTTT. This rearrangement joins TRBV5-6 to TRBJ1-6; 9 nucleotides line up with TRBD1. With 0 bases clipped from V and 4 bases from J, the junction kept 2 bases outside the gene matches. CDR3 size: 16 residues. The germline gives CDR1 SGHDT, CDR2 YYEEEE.

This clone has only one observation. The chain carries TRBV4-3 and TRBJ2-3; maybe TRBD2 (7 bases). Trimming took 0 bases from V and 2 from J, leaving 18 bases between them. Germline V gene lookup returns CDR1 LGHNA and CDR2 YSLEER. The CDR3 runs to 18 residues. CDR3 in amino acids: CASSQESGGATPTDTQYF. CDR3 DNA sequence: TGCGCCAGCAGCCAAGAAAGTGGGGGGGCAACACCCACAGATACGCAGTATTTT.

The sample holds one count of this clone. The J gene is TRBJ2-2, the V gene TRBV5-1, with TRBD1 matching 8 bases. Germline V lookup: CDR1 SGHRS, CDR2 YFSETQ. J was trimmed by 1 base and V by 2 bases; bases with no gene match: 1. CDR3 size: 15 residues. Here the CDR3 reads CASSLGTGNTGELFF. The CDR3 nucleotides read TGCGCCAGCAGCTTAGGGACAGGGAACACCGGGGAGCTGTTTTTT.

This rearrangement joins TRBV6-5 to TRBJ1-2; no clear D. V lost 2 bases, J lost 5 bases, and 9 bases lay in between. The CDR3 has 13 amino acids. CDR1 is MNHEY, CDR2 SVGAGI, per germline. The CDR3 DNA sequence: TGTGCCAGCAGTTACAGAGGGAGATATGGCTACACCTTC. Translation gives CASSYRGRYGYTF.

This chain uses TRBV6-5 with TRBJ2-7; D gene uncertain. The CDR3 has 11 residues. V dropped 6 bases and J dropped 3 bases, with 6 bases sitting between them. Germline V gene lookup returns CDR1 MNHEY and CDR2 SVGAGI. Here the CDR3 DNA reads TGTGCCAGCAGACACCTCTACGAGCAGTACTTC. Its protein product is CASRHLYEQYF.

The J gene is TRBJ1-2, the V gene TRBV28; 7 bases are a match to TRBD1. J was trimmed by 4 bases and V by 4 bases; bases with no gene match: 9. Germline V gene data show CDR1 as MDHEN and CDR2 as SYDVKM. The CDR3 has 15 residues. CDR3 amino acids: CASSSKDRPVYGYTF. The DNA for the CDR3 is TGTGCCAGCAGTTCTAAGGACAGGCCGGTCTATGGCTACACCTTC.

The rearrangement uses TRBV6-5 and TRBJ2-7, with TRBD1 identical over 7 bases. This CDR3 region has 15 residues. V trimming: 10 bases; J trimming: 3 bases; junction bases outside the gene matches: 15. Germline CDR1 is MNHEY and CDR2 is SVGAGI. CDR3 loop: CATEGGRGPFYEQYF. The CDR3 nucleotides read TGTGCCACCGAAGGGGGCAGGGGTCCCTTCTACGAGCAGTACTTC.

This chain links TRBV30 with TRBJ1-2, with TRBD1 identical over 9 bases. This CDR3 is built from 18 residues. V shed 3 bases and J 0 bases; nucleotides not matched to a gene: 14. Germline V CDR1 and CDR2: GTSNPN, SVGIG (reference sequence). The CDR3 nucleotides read TGTGCCTGGAGGATTTACGCCGGGACAGGGAGGTCTAACTATGGCTACACCTTC. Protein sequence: CAWRIYAGTGRSNYGYTF.

Here the CDR3 DNA reads TGTGCCAGCAGCCACGCGAGGGGAGGGGTCGAGACCCAGTACTTC. It encodes CASSHARGGVETQYF. This sequence joins TRBV3-1 (or the pseudogene TRBV3-2) and TRBJ2-5; 7 bases agree with TRBD2. The CDR3 contains 15 residues. V lost 3 bases and J lost 5; bases outside the gene matches: 9. The V gene's germline CDR1 is LGHDT and CDR2 YNNKEL (reference sequence).

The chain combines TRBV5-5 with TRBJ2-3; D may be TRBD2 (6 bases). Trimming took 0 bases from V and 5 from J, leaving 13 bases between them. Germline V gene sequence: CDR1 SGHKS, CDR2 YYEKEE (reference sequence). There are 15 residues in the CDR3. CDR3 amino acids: CASSLGSGAGDTQYF. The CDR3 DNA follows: TGTGCCAGCAGCTTGGGAAGCGGAGCGGGAGATACGCAGTATTTT.

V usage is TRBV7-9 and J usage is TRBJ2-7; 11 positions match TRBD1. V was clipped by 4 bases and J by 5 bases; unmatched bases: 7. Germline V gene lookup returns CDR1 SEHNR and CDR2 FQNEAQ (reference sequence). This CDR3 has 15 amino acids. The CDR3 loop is CASSWGQGELDEQYF. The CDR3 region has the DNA TGTGCCAGCAGCTGGGGACAGGGGGAATTGGACGAGCAGTACTTC.

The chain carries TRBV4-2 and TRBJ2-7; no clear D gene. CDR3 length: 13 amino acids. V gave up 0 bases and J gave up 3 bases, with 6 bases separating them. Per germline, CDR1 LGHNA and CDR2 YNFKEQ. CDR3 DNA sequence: TGTGCCAGCAGCCAAGATTCTCGCTACGAGCAGTACTTC. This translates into CASSQDSRYEQYF.

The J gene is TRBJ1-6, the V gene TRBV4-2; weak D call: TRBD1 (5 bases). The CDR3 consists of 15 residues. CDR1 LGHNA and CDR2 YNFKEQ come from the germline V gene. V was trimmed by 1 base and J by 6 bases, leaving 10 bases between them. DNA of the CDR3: TGTGCCAGCAGCCAAGGACAGAACCTTAATTCACCCCTCCACTTT. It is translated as CASSQGQNLNSPLHF.

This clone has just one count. CDR3 sequence (DNA): TGTGCCAGCAGCCAAGTGGAGACTAGCGGGAGTATGGAGACCCAGTACTTC. This gives the protein CASSQVETSGSMETQYF. This chain uses TRBV3-1 (or the pseudogene TRBV3-2) with TRBJ2-5; TRBD2 aligns across 12 bases. The CDR3 loop spans 17 amino acids. Germline loops: CDR1 LGHDT, CDR2 YNNKEL (reference sequence). J lost 5 bases, V lost 1 base, and 8 bases had no gene match.

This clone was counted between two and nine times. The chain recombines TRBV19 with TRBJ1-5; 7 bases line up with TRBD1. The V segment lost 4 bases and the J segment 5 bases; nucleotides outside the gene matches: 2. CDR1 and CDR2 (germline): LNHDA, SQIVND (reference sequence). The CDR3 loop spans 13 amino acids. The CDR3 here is CASSRQGYQPQHF. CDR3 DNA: TGTGCCAGTAGTAGACAGGGTTATCAGCCCCAGCATTTT.

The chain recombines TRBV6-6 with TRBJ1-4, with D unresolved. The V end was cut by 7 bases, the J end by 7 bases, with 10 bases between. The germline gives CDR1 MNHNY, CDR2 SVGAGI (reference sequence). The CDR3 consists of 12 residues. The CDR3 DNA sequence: TGTGCCAGCACCGGGGAACGTGAAAAACTGTTTTTT. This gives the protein CASTGEREKLFF.

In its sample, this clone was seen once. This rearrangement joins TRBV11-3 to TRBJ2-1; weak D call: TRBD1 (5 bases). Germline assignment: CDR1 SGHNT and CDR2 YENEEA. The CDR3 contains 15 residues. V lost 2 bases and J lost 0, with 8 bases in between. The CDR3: CASSLSQGSYNEQFF. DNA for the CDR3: TGTGCCAGCAGCTTATCCCAGGGCTCCTACAATGAGCAGTTCTTC.